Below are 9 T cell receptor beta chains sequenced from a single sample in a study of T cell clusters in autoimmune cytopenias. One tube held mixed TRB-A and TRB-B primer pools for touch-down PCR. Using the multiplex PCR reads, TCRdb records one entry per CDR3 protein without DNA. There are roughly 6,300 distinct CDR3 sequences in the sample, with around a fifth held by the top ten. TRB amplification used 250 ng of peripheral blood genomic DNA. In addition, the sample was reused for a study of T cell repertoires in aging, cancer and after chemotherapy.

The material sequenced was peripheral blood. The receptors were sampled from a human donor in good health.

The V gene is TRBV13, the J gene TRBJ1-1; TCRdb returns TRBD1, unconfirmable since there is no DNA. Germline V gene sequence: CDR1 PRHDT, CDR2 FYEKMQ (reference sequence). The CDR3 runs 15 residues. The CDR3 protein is CASTVQGSGHTEAFF.

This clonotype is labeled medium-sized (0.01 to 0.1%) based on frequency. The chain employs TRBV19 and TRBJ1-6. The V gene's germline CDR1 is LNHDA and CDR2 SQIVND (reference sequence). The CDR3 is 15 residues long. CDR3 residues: CASSLGPVGSSPLHF.

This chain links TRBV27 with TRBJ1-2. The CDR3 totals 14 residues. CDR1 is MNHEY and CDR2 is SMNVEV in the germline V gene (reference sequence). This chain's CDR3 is CASSSLVDSYGYTF.

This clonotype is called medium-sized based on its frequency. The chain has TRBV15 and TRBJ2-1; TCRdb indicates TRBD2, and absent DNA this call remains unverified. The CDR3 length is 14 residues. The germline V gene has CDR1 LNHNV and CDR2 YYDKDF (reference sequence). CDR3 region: CATSSSAERAEQFF.

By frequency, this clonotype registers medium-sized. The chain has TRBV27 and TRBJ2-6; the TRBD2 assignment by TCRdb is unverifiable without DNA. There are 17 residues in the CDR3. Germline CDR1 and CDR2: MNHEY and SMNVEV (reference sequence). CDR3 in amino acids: CASSPSGPSSGANVLTF.

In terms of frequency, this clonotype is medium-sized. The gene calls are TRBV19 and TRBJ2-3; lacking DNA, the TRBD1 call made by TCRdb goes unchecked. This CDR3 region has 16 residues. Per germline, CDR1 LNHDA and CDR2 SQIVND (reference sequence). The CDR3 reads CASIDRGDGSTDTQYF.

The CDR3 protein is CASSFETGSEAFF. J is TRBJ1-1 and V is TRBV12-3 or TRBV12-4; TCRdb names TRBD1, which stays unverified in the absence of DNA. The CDR3 has 13 amino acids.

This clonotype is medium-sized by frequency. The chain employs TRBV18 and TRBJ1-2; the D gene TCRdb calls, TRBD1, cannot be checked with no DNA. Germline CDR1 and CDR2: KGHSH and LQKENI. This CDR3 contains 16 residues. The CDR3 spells CASSPRGTGGGYGYTF.

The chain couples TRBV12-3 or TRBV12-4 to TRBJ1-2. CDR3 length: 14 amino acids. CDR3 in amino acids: CASSLRRQGEGYTF.